The clone carrying this TCR beta chain was recorded at least ten times. Germline CDR1 is LNHNV and CDR2 is YYDKDF (reference sequence). The V and J ends lost 5 bases and 2 bases, in that order; junction bases with no gene match: 7. This CDR3 is 15 amino acids long. The source of the sample is a study of liver allograft versus peripheral blood T cells. Study at large: The authors compared T cell receptor repertoires in transplanted livers with those in the peripheral blood of recipients.

TCRdb re-analysed the reads in MiXCR, keeping a single row per CDR3 protein. This sample yields 6,500 to 9,500 distinct CDR3 sequences, of which about 18% are seen a single time; 4.4% belongs to the top ten. The chain uses TRBV15 and TRBJ1-2; 8 bases fit TRBD1. The receptor's source is a human patient who had a liver transplant. Part of the T cells may come from the graft donor. This CDR3 is CATSAQGELNYGYTF. Here the CDR3 DNA reads TGTGCCACCAGCGCACAGGGGGAGCTAAACTATGGCTACACCTTC.